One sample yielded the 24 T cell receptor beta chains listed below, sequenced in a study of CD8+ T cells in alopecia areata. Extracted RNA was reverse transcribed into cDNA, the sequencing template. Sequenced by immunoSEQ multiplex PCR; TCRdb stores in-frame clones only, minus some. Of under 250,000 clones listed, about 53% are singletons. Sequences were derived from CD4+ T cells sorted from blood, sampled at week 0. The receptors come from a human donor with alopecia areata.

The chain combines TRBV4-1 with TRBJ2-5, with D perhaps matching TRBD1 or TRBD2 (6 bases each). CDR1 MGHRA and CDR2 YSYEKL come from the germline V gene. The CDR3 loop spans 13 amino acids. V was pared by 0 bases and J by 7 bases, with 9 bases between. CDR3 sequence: CASSQDKGGTQYF. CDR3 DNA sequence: TGCGCCAGCAGCCAAGATAAGGGGGGGACCCAGTACTTC.

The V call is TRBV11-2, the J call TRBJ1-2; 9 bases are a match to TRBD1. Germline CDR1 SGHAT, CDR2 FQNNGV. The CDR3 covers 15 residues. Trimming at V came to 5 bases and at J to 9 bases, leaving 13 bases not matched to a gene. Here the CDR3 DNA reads TGTGCCAGCAGCGGACTCCGGGACAGGGTTATGAGCTACACCTTC. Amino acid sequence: CASSGLRDRVMSYTF. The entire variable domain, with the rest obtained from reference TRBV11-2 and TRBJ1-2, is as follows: EAGVAQSPRYKIIEKRQSVAFWCNPISGHATLYWYQQILGQGPKLLIQFQNNGVVDDSQLPKDRFSAERLKGVDSTLKIQPAKLEDSAVYLCASSGLRDRVMSYTFGSGTRLTVV.

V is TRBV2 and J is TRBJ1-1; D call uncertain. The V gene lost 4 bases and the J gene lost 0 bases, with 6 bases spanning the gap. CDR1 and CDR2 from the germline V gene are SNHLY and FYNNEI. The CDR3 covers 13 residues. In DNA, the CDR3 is TGTGCCAGCAGTGTAGCCATGAACACTGAAGCTTTCTTT. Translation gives CASSVAMNTEAFF.

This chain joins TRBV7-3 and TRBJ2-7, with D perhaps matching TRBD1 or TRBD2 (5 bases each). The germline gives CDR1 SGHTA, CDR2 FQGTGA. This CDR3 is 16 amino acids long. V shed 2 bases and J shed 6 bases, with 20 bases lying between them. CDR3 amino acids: CASSLESTRGRGEQYF. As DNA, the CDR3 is TGTGCCAGCAGCTTAGAGTCGACCCGGGGAAGGGGCGAGCAGTACTTC.

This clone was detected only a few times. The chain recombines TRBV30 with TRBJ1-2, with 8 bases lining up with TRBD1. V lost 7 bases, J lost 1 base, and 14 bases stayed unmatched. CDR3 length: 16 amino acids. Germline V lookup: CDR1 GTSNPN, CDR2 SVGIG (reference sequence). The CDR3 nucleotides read TGTGCCTCCACGGACAGGGTATACGCAAATAACTATGGCTACACCTTC. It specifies CASTDRVYANNYGYTF.

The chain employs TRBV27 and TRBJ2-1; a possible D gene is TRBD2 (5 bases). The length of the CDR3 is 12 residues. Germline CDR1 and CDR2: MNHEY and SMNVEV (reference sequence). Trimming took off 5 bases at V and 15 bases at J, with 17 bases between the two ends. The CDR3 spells CASSPRTRPLFF. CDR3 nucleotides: TGTGCCAGCAGTCCGCGGACTCGGCCCCTGTTCTTC.

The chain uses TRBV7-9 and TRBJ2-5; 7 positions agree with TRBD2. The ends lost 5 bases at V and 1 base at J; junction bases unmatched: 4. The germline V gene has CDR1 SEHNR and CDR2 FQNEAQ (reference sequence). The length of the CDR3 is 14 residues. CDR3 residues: CASSPWTSQETQYF. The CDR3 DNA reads TGTGCCAGCAGCCCGTGGACTAGCCAAGAGACCCAGTACTTC.

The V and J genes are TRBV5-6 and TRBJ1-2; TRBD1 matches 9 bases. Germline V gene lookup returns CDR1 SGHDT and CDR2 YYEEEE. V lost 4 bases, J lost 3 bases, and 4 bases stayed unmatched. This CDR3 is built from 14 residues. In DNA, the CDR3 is TGTGCCAGCAGCAAGCGGACAGGGGACTATGGCTACACCTTC. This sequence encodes CASSKRTGDYGYTF.

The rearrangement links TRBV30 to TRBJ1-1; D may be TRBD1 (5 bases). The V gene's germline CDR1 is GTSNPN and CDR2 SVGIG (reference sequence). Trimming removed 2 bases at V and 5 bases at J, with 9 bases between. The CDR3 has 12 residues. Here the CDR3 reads CAWSTGWTEAFF. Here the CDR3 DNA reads TGTGCCTGGAGTACAGGATGGACTGAAGCTTTCTTT.

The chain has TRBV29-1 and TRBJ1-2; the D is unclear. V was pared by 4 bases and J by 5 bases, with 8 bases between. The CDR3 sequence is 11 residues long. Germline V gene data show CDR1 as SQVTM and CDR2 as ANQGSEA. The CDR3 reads CSVGFSYGYTF. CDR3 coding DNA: TGCAGCGTTGGGTTCTCATATGGCTACACCTTC.

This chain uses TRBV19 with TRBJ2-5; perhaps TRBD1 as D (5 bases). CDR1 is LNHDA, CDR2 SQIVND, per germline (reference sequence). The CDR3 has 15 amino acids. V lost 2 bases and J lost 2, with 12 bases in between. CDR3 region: CASSIRVQGQETQYF. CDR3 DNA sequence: TGTGCCAGTAGTATAAGAGTCCAGGGTCAAGAGACCCAGTACTTC.

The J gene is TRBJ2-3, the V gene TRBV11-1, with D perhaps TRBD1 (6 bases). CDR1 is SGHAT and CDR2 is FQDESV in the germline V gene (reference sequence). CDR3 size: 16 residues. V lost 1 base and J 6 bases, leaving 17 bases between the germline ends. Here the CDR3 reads CASSLGGGPARDTQYF. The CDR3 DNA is TGTGCCAGCAGCTTAGGAGGGGGTCCGGCTCGCGATACGCAGTATTTT. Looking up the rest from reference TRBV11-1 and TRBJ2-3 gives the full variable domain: EAEVAQSPRYKITEKSQAVAFWCDPISGHATLYWYRQILGQGPELLVQFQDESVVDDSQLPKDRFSAERLKGVDSTLKIQPAELGDSAMYLCASSLGGGPARDTQYFGPGTRLTVL.

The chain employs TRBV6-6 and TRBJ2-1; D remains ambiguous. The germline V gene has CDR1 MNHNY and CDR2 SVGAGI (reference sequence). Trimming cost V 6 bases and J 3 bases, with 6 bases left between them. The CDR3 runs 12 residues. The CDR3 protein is CASRVDYNEQFF. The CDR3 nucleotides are TGTGCCAGCAGGGTAGACTACAATGAGCAGTTCTTC.

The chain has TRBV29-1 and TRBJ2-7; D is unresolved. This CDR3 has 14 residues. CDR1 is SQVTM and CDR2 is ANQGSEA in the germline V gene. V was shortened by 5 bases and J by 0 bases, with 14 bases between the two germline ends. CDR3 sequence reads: CSVRLQPFSYEQYF. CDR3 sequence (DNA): TGCAGCGTTAGGCTTCAGCCTTTCTCCTACGAGCAGTACTTC.

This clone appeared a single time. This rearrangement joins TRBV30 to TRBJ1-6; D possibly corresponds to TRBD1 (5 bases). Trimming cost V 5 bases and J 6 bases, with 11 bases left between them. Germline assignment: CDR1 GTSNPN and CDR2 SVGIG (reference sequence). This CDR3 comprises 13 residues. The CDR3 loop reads CAWGARFNSPLHF. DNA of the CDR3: TGTGCCTGGGGGGCCAGATTTAATTCACCCCTCCACTTT.

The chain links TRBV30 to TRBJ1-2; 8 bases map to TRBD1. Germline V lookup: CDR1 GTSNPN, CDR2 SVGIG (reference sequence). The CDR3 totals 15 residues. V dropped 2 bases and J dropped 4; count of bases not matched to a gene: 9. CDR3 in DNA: TGTGCCTGGAGTCCCGGGACAGGCGGCTTCTATGGCTACACCTTC. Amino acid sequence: CAWSPGTGGFYGYTF.

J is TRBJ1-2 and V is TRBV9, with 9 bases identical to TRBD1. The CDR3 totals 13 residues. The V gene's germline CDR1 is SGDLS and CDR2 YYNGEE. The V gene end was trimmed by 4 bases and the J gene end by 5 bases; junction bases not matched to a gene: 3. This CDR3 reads CASSPGQGYGYTF. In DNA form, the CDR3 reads TGTGCCAGCAGCCCCGGACAGGGGTATGGCTACACCTTC.

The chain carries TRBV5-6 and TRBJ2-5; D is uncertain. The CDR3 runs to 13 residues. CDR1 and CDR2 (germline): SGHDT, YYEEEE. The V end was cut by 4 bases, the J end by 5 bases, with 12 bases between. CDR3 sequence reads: CASSGGSEETQYF. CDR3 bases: TGTGCCAGCAGCGGCGGCAGTGAGGAGACCCAGTACTTC.

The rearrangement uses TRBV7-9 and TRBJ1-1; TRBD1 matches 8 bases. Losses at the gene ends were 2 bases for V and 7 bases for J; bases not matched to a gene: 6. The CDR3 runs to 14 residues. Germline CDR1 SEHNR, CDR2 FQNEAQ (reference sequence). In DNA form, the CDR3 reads TGTGCCAGCAGCTTATTTGGGACAGGTGATGAAGCTTTCTTT. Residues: CASSLFGTGDEAFF.

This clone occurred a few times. The CDR3 region is CASSLGGRNTEAFF. The CDR3 DNA is TGTGCCAGCAGCTTAGGTGGGAGGAACACTGAAGCTTTCTTT. The chain has TRBV13 and TRBJ1-1; D gene ambiguous. Germline V gene sequence: CDR1 PRHDT, CDR2 FYEKMQ (reference sequence). The CDR3 consists of 14 residues. Trimming removed 0 bases at V and 1 base at J, with 6 bases between.

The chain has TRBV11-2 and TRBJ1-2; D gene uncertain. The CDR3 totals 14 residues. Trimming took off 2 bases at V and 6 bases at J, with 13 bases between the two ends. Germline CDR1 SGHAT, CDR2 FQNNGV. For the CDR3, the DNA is TGTGCCAGCAGCTTAACGACAAACCGTAATGGCTACACCTTC. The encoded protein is CASSLTTNRNGYTF.

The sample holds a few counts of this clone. CDR3 nucleotide sequence: TGTGCCTGGAGTCAGACTAGCGGGGGCTCCTACGAGCAGTACTTC. Translation gives CAWSQTSGGSYEQYF. The chain has TRBV30 and TRBJ2-7; 12 positions match TRBD2. CDR1 is GTSNPN and CDR2 is SVGIG in the germline V gene (reference sequence). This CDR3 has 15 amino acids. J gave up 0 bases and V 2 bases, and 2 bases lay outside the gene matches.

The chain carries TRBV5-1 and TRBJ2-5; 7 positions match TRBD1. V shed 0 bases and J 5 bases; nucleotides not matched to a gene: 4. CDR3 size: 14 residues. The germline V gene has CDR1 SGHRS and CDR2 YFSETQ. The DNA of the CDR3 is TGCGCCAGCAGCTTGGAGGGGGCGGAGGAGACCCAGTACTTC. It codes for CASSLEGAEETQYF.

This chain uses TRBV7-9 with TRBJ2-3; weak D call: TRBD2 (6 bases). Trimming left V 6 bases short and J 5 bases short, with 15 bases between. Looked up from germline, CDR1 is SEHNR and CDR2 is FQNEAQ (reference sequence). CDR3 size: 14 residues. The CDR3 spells CASSPPSGRDTQYF. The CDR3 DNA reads TGTGCCAGCAGTCCCCCGAGCGGGCGAGATACGCAGTATTTT.